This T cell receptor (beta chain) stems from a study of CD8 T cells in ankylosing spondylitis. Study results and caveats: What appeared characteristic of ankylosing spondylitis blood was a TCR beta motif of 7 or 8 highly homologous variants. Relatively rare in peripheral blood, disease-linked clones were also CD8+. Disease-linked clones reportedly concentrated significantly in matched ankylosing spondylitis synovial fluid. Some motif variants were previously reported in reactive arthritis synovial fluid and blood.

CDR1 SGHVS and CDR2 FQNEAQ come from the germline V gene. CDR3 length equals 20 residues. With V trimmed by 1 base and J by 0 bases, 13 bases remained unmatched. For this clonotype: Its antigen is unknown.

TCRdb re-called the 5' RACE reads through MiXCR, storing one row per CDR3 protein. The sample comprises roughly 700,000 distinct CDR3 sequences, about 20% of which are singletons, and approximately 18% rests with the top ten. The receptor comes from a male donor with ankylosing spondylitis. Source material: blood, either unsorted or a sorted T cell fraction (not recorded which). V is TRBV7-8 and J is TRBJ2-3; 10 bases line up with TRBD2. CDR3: CASSLEVAGGGTTSTDTQYF. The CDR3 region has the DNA TGTGCCAGCAGCTTAGAGGTAGCGGGGGGCGGGACTACTAGCACAGATACGCAGTATTTT.